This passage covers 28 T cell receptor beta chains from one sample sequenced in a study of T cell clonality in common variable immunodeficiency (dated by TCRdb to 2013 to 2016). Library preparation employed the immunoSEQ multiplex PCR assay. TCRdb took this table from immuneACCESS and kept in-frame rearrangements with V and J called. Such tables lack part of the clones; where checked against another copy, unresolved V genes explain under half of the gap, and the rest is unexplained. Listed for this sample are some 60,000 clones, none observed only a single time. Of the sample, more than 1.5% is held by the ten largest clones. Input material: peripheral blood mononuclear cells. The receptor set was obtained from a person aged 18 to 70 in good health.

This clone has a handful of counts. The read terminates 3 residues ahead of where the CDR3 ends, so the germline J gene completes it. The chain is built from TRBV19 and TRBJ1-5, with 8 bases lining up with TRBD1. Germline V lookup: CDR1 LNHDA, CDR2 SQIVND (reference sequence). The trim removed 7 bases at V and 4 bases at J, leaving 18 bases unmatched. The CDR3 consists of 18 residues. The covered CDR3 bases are TGTGCCAGTAAGGACCTGCAGTGGACAGGGATTTCGAATCAGCCC. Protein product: CASKDLQWTGISNQP. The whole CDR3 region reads CASKDLQWTGISNQPQHF. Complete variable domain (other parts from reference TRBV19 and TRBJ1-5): DGGITQSPKYLFRKEGQNVTLSCEQNLNHDAMYWYRQDPGQGLRLIYYSQIVNDFQKGDIAEGYSVSREKKESFPLTVTSAQKNPTAFYLCASKDLQWTGISNQPQHFGDGTRLSIL.

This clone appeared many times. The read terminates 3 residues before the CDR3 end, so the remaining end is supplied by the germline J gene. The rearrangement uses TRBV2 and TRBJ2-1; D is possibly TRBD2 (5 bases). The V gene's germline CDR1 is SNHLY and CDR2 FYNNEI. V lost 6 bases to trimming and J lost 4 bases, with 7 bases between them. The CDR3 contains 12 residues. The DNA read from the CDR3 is TGTGCCAGCAGGACGGGGTACAATGAG. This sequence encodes CASRTGYNE. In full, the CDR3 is CASRTGYNEQFF.

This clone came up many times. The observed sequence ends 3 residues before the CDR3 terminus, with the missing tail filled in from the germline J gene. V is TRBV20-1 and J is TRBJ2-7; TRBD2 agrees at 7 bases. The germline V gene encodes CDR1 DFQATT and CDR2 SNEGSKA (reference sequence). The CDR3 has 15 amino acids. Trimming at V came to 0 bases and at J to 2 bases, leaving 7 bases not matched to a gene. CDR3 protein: CSARDGASGTYEQYF. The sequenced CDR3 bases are TGCAGTGCTAGAGATGGGGCTAGCGGTACCTACGAG.

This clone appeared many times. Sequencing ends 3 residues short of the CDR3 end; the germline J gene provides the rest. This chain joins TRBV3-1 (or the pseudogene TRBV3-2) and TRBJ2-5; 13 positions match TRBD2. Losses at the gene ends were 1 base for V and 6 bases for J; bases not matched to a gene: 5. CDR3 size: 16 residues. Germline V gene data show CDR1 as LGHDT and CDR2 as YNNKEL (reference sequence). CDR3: CASSQGTSGSIKTQYF. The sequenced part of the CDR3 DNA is TGTGCCAGCAGCCAAGGGACTAGCGGGAGTATTAAGACC.

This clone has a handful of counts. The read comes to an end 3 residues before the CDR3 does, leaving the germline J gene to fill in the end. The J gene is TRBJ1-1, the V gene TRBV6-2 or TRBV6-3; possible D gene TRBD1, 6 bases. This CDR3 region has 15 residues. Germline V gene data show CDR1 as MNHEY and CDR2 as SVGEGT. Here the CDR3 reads CASRQAGVETDTAFF. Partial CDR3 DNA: TGTGCCAGCAGACAGGCAGGGGTGGAGACAGATACG.

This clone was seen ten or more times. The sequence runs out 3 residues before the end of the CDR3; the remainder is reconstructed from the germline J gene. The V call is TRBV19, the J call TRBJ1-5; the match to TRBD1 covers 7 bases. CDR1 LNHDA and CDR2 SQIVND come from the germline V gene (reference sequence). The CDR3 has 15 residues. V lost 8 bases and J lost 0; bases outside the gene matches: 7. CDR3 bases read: TGTGCCAGTGCCGGGACAGAGTATAGCAATCAGCCC. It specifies CASAGTEYSNQP. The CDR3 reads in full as CASAGTEYSNQPQHF. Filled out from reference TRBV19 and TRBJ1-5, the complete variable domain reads DGGITQSPKYLFRKEGQNVTLSCEQNLNHDAMYWYRQDPGQGLRLIYYSQIVNDFQKGDIAEGYSVSREKKESFPLTVTSAQKNPTAFYLCASAGTEYSNQPQHFGDGTRLSIL.

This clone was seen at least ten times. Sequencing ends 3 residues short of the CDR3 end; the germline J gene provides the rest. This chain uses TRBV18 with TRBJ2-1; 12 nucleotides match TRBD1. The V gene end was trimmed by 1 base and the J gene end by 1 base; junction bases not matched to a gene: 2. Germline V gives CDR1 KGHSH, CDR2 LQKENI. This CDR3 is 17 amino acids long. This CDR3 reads CASSPLGQGASYNEQFF. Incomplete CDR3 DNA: TGTGCCAGCTCACCACTGGGACAGGGGGCTTCCTACAATGAG.

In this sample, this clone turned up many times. The part of the CDR3 DNA that was read is TGTGCCAGCAGTGAAACAGACCCTAACTATGGC. The encoded protein is CASSETDPNYG. The CDR3 reads in full as CASSETDPNYGYTF. The chain employs TRBV2 and TRBJ1-2; D uncertain. The CDR3 extends 3 residues past the end of the read, so its final part is completed from the germline J gene. The CDR3 covers 14 residues. V was trimmed by 2 bases and J by 0 bases, leaving 7 bases between them. Germline V gives CDR1 SNHLY, CDR2 FYNNEI.

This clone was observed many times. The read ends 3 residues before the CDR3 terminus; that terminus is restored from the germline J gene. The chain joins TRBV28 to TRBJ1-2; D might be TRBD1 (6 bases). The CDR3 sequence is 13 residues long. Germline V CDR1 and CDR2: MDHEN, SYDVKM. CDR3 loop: CASSSPQGGGYTF. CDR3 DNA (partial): TGTGCCAGCAGTTCGCCACAGGGAGGCGGC.

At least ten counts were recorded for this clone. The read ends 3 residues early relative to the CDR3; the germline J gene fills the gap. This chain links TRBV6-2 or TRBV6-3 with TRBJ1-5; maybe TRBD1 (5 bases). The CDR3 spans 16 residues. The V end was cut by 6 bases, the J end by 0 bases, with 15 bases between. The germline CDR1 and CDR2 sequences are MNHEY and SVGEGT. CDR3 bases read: TGTGCCAGCAGGGGAGACAGCCTCTATAGCAATCAGCCC. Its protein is CASRGDSLYSNQP. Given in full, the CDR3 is CASRGDSLYSNQPQHF.

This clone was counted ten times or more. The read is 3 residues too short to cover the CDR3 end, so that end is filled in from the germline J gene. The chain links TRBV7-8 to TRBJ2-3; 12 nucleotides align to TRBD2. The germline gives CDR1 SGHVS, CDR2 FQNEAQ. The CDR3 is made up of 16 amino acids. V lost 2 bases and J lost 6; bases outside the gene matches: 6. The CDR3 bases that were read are TGTGCCAGCAGCTTAAGGCTAGCGGGAGGGGGGGATACG. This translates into CASSLRLAGGGDT. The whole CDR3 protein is CASSLRLAGGGDTQYF.

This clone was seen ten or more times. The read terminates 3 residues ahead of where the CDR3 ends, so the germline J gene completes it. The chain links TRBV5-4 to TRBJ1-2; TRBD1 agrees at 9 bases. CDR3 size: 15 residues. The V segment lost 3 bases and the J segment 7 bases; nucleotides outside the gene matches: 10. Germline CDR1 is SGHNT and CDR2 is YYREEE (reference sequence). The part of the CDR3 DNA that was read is TGTGCCAGCAGCTGGAGGGACAGGGAGGTTGTTGGC. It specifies CASSWRDREVVG. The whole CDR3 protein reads CASSWRDREVVGYTF.

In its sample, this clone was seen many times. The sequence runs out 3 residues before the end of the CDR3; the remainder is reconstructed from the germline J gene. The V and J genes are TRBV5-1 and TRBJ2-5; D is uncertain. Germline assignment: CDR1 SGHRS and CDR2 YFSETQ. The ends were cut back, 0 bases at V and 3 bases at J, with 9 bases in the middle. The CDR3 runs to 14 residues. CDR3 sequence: CASSLAGMEETQYF. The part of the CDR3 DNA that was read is TGCGCCAGCAGCTTGGCGGGTATGGAAGAGACC.

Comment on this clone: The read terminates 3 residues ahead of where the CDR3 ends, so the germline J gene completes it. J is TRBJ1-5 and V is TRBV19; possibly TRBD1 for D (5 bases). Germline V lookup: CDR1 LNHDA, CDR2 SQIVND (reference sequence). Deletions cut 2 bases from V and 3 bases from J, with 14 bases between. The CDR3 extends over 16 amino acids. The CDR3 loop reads CASSIQGYGNNQPQHF. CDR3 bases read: TGTGCCAGTAGTATACAGGGCTACGGTAACAATCAGCCC.

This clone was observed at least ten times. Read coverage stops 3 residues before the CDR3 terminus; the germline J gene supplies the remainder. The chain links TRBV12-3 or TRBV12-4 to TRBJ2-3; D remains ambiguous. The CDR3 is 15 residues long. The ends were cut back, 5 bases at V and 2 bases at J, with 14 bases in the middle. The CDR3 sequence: CASSRPTSLTDTQYF. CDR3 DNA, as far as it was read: TGTGCCAGCAGTCGACCGACTTCTCTCACAGATACG.

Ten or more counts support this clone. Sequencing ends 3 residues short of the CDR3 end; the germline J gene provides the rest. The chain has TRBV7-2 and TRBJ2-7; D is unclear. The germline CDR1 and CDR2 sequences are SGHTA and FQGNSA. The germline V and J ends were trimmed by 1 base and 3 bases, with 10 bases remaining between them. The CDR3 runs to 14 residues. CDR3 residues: CASSLEGWNYEQYF. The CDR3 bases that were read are TGTGCCAGCAGCTTAGAGGGCTGGAACTACGAG.

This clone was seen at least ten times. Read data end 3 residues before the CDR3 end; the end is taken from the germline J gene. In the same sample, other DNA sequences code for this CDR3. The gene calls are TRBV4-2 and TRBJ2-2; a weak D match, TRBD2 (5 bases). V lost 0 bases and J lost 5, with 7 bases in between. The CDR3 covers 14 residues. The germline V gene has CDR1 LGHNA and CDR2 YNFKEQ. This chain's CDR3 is CASSQDRGTGELFF. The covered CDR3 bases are TGTGCCAGCAGCCAAGATCGAGGGACCGGGGAG.

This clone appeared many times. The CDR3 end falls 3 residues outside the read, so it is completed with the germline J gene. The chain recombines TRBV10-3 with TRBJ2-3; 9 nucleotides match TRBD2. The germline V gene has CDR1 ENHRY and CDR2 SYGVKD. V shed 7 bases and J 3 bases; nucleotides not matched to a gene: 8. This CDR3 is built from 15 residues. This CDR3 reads CAIMGAGGPTDTQYF. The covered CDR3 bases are TGTGCCATCATGGGGGCGGGAGGGCCAACAGATACG.

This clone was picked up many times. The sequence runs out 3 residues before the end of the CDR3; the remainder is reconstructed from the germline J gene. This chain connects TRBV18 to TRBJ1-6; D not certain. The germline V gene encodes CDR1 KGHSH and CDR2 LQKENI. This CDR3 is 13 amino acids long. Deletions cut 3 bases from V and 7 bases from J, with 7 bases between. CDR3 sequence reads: CASSPGPNSPLHF. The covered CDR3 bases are TGTGCCAGCTCACCTGGGCCGAATTCACCC.

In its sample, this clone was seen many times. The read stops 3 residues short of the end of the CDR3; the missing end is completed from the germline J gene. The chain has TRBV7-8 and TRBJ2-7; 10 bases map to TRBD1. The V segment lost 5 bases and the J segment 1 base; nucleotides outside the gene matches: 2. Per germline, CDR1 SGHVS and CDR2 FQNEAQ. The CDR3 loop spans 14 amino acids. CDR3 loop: CASSMDRGSYEQYF. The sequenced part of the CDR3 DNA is TGTGCCAGCAGCATGGACAGGGGGTCCTACGAG. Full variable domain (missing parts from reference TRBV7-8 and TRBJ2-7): GAGVSQSPRYKVAKRGQDVALRCDPISGHVSLFWYQQALGQGPEFLTYFQNEAQLDKSGLPSDRFFAERPEGSVSTLKIQRTQQEDSAVYLCASSMDRGSYEQYFGPGTRLTVT.

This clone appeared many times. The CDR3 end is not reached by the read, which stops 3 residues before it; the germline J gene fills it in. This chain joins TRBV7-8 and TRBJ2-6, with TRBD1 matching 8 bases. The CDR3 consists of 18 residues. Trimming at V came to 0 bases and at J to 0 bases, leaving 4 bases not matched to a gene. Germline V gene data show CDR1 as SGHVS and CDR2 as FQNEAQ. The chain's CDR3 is CASSLAGQVSSGANVLTF. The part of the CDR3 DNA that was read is TGTGCCAGCAGCTTAGCGGGACAGGTCTCCTCTGGGGCCAACGTC.

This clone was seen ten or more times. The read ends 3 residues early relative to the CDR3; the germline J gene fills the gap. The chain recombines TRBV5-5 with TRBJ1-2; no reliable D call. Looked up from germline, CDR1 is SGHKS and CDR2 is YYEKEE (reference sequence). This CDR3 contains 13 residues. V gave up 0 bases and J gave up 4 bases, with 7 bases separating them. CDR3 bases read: TGTGCCAGCAGCTTGGGAGGCAGCTATGGC. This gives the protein CASSLGGSYG. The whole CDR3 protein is CASSLGGSYGYTF.

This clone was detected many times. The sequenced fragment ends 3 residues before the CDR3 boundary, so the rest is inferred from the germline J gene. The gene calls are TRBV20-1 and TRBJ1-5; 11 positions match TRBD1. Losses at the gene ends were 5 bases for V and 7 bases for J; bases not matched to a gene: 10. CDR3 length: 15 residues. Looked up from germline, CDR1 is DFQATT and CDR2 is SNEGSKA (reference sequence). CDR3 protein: CSAATGTGGNQPQHF. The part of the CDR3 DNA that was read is TGCAGTGCTGCAACCGGGACAGGGGGGAACCAGCCC.

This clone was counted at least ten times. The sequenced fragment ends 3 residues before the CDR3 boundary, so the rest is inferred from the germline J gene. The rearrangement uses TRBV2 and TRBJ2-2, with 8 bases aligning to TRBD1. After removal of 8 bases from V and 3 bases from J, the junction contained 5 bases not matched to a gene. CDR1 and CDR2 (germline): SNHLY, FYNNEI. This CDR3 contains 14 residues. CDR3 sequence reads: CASRGQVDTGELFF. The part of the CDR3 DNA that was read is TGTGCCAGCCGGGGACAGGTTGACACCGGGGAG. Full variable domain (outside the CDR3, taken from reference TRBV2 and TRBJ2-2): EPEVTQTPSHQVTQMGQEVILRCVPISNHLYFYWYRQILGQKVEFLVSFYNNEISEKSEIFDDQFSVERPDGSNFTLKIRSTKLEDSAMYFCASRGQVDTGELFFGEGSRLTVL.

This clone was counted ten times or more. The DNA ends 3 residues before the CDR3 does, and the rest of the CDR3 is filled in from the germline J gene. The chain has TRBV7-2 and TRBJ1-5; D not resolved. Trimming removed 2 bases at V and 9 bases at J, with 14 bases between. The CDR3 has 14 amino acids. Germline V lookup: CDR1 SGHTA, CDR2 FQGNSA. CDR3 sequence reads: CASSLQEGYRPQHF. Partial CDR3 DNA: TGTGCCAGCAGCTTACAGGAGGGCTATCGGCCC.

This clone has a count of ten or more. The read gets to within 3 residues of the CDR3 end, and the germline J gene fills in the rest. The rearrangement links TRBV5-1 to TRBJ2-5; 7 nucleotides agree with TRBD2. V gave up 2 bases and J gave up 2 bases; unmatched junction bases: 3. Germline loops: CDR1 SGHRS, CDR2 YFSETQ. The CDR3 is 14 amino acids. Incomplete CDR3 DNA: TGCGCCAGCAGCTTCAAGCGGGGACAAGAGACC. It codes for CASSFKRGQET. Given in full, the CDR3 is CASSFKRGQETQYF.

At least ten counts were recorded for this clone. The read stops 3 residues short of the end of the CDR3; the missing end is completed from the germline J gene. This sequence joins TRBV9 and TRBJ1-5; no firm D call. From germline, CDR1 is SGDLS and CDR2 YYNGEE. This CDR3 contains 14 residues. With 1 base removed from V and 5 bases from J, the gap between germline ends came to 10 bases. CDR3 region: CASSVTVGDQPQHF. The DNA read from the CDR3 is TGTGCCAGCAGCGTAACGGTTGGTGATCAGCCC.

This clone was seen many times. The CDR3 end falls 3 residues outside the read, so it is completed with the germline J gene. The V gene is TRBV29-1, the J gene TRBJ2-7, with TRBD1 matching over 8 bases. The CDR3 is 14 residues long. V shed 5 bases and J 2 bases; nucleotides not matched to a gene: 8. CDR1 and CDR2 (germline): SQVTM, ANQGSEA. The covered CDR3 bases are TGCAGCGTTACGGGGACAGGAAGCCCCTACGAG. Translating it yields CSVTGTGSPYE. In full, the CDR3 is CSVTGTGSPYEQYF.